The TCR beta chain described here comes from a study of control samples from healthy donors and cancer patients (dated by TCRdb to about 2020). The library relied on the immunoSEQ multiplex PCR assay. TCRdb stores this immuneACCESS table with in-frame sequences only. Part of the clones is absent; in the studies checked, under half of the shortfall reflects unresolved V genes, and no reason is known for the rest. The sample contains about 140,000 clones, about 90% of them found a single time. The ten most abundant clones make up less than 8.5% of the sample. Concerning this clone itself: No cognate antigen has been identified for it. No clone much larger than this one lies a single base away; base qualities are absent.

From a lookup of the germline V gene (reference sequence), CDR1 and CDR2 are SEHNR and FQNEAQ. Including cysteine and phenylalanine, the CDR3 has 14 amino acids. The retained sequence is limited to the CDR3, 42 bases, with the frame set at the first base. At the junction V is shortened by 5 bases and J by 3 bases, with 14 bases in between. This clonotype was sampled from a man aged 18 to 29 in good health. The specimen sequenced was blood. The chain employs TRBV7-9 and TRBJ2-7; the D segment cannot be called with confidence. Read as DNA, the sequence is TGTGCCAGCAGCCCGGAGTACGTTAGCTACGAGCAGTACTTC. The translation is CASSPEYVSYEQYF.